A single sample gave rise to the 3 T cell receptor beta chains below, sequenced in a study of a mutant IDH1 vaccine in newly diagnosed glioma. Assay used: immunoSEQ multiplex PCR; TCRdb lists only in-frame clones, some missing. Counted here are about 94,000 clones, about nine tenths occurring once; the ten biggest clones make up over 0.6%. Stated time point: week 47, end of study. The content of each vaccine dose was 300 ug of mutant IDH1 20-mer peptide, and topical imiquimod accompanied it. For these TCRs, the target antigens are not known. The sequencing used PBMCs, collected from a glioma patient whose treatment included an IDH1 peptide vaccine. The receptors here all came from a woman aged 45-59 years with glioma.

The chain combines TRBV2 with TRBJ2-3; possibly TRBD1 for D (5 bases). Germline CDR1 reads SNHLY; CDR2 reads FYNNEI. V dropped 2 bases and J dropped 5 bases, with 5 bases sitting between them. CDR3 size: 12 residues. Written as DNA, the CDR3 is TGTGCCAGCAGTGAAACAGGAGATACGCAGTATTTT. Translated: CASSETGDTQYF. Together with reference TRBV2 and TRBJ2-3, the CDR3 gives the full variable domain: EPEVTQTPSHQVTQMGQEVILRCVPISNHLYFYWYRQILGQKVEFLVSFYNNEISEKSEIFDDQFSVERPDGSNFTLKIRSTKLEDSAMYFCASSETGDTQYFGPGTRLTVL.

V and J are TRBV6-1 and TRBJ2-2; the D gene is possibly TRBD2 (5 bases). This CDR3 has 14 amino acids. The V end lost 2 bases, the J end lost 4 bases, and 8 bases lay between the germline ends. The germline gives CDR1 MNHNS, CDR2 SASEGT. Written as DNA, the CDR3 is TGTGCCAGCAGTGAAACCGGAGGCACCGGGGAGCTGTTTTTT. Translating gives CASSETGGTGELFF.

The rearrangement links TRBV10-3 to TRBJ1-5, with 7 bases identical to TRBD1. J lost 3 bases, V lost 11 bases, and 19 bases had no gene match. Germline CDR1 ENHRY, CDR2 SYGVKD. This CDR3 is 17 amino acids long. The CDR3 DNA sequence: TGTGCCTCCCGGACAGGCCAGGGGGGGGGTTTCAATCAGCCCCAGCATTTT. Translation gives CASRTGQGGGFNQPQHF.